This T cell receptor beta chain was sequenced for a study of cytomegalovirus exposure and HLA in healthy donors. Across the whole study: For the 300 to 450 genotyped donors, 75% to 90% fell within the Caucasian-associated ancestry cluster.

The study ran its PCR with 60 Vbeta and 13 Jbeta primers. Only in-frame clones appear in the TCRdb table, and some are missing; sequencing was by immunoSEQ multiplex PCR. The specimen's table records roughly 75,000 clones. Study outcomes and limitations: Rarity characterized most TCR sequences, yet some public TCRs appeared in many donors. It was about 180 TCR beta chains that were listed as cytomegalovirus-associated. As confirmed in vitro, a few CMV-associated chains were specific for CMV antigens.

Worth noting for this clone: As yet, its antigen is unknown.

Germline lookup yields CDR1 GTSNPN and CDR2 SVGIG (reference sequence). V trimming: 2 bases; J trimming: 6 bases; junction bases outside the gene matches: 7. The CDR3 has 13 residues. This TCR derives from a man aged 40-49 years in good health and CMV-seronegative. The sequenced material came from PBMCs. The chain uses TRBV30 and TRBJ2-7; 7 bases align to TRBD2. CDR3 sequence reads: CAWSFPSGGEQYF. CDR3 DNA: TGTGCCTGGAGTTTCCCGTCGGGGGGCGAGCAGTACTTC.